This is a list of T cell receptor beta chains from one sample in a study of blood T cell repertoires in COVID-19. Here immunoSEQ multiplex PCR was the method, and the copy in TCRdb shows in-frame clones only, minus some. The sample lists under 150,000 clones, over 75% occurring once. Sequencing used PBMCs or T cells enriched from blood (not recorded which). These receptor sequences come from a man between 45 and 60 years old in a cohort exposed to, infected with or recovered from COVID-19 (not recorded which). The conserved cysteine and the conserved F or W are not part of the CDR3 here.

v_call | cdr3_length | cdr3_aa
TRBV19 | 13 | ASSIGSGQAGELF
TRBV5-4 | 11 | ASSLMSSYEQY
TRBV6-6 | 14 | ASSYGLAGVGDTQY
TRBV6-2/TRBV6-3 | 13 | ASSYSRDSSYEQY
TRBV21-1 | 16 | ASSKAQTSGGSTDTQY
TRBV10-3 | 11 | AISGQPQETQY
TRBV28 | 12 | ASSPLMGAYEQY
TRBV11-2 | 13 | ASSTSTFSNYGYT
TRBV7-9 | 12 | ASSILAGYNEQF
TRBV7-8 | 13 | ASSLGAVLNQPQH
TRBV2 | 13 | ASSGGQGRGNTIY
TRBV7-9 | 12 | ASSDGQRDTEAF
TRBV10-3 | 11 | AISPGQRETQY
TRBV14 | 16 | ASSQDYSGRAVGETQY
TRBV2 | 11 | ASRLSSGNTIY
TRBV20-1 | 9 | SGGDRYEQY
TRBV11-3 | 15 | ASSVSTPGGANDEQF
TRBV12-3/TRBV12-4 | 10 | ASSLNTYEQY
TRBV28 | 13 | ASSITSGSSYEQY
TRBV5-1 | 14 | ASSLGQGGLTDTQY
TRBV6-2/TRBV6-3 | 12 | ASSFAGPTYEQY
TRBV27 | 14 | ASSFQNPSSYNEQF
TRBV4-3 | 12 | ASSQDEGGGTQY